Presented here are 2 T cell receptor beta chains from one specimen sequenced in a study of cytomegalovirus exposure and HLA in healthy donors (dated by TCRdb to about 2017). The protocol used for the library was the immunoSEQ multiplex PCR assay. For the multiplex PCR, a mixture combining 60 forward primers for TCR Vbeta segments and 13 reverse primers for TCR Jbeta segments was used. TCRdb provides this immuneACCESS table in a form limited to in-frame rearrangements. Some clones are lacking; in checked studies, under half of them reflect an unresolved V gene, and why the rest are absent is not known. Recorded for this sample are about 150,000 clones; approximately 80% of them occurred a single time. Under 1.5% of the sample is in the top ten clones. The sequenced sample consisted of PBMCs. The receptors derive from a male donor in good health and CMV-seronegative.

This clone was observed a handful of times. The rearrangement joins TRBV10-3 to TRBJ1-1; possibly TRBD1 for D (6 bases). Trimming left V 3 bases short and J 0 bases short, with 11 bases between. The germline gives CDR1 ENHRY, CDR2 SYGVKD. The CDR3 has 15 amino acids. The CDR3 DNA reads TGTGCCATCAGTGAAGGGGGACAAATGAACACTGAAGCTTTCTTT. It codes for CAISEGGQMNTEAFF.

The V call is TRBV27, the J call TRBJ1-2; D remains ambiguous. Germline CDR1 MNHEY, CDR2 SMNVEV (reference sequence). There are 13 residues in the CDR3. V dropped 5 bases and J dropped 1 base, with 8 bases sitting between them. As DNA, the CDR3 is TGTGCCAGCAGTACGGGATTTAACTATGGCTACACCTTC. Protein sequence: CASSTGFNYGYTF.